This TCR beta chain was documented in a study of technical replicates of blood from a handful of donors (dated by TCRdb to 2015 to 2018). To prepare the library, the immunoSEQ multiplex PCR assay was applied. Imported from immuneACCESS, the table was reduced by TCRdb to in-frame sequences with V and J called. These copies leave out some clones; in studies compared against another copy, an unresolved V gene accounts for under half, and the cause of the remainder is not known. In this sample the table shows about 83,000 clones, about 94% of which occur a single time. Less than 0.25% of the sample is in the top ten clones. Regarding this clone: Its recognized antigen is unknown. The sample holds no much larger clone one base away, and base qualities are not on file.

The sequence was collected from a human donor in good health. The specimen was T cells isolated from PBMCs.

Here is the DNA: TGTGCCAGCAGTTTGGCGGGGAACACTGAAGCTTTCTTT. It translates as CASSLAGNTEAFF. This sequence uses TRBV28 and TRBJ1-1, with no D gene named confidently. As encoded in the germline V gene, CDR1 is MDHEN while CDR2 is SYDVKM. The V end loses 3 bases and the J end loses 1 base, and a stretch of 6 bases separates them. From the cysteine up to the phenylalanine, the CDR3 has a length of 13 residues. Only the CDR3 DNA is retained, 39 bases long and in frame from the first base.